This T cell receptor (beta chain) was sequenced during a study of Tregs in tolerant kidney transplant recipients. Overall study results and limits: Expanding Tregs on activated donor B cells appeared to best identify donor-specific TCRbeta clones.

Unstimulated regulatory T cells (CD4+CD25+CD127-), CD4+CD25- non-regulatory cells, CD4 and CD8 cells were FACS-sorted from thawed PBMCs. This clone was observed a few times. Its cognate antigen is unknown. The table came from immunoSEQ multiplex PCR; TCRdb's copy has only in-frame clones and leaves some out. Among around 50,000 clones listed, over 70% were seen once. The receptor was isolated from a human donor in good health. Sequences were obtained from CD4+ T cells from blood.

The CDR3 DNA sequence: TGTGCCAGCAGCGCGGATGGGGGGCGTGGGACTGAAGCTTTCTTT. Amino acid sequence: CASSADGGRGTEAFF. The chain couples TRBV5-5 to TRBJ1-1, with a weak D call TRBD1 (6 bases). The CDR3 extends over 15 amino acids. V was pared by 4 bases and J by 5 bases, with 18 bases between. CDR1 and CDR2 from the germline V gene are SGHKS and YYEKEE (reference sequence).